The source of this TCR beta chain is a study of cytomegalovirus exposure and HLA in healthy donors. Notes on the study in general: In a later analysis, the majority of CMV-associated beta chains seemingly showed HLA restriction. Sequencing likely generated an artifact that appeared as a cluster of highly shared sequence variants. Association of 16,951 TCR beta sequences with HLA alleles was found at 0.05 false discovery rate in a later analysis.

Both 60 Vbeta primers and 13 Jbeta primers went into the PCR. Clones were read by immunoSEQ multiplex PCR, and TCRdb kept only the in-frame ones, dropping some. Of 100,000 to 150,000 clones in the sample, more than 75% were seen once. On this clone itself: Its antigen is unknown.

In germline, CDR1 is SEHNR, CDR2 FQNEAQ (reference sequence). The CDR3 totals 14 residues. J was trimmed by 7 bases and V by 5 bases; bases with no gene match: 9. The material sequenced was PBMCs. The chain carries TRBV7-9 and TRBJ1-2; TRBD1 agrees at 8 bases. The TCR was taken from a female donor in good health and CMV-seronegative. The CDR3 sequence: CASSLDRGRSGYTF. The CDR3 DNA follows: TGTGCCAGCAGCCTAGACAGGGGACGTTCTGGCTACACCTTC.